The 10 T cell receptor beta chains below were found in one sample sequenced in a study of CD8+ T cells in alopecia areata. Treatment indicated: oral pan-JAK inhibitor, 5-10 mg twice daily. cDNA serving as the sequencing template came from extracted, reverse transcribed RNA. The table came from immunoSEQ multiplex PCR; TCRdb's copy has only in-frame clones and leaves some out. The table has 150,000 to 200,000 clones, less than 70% seen once. Sequences were derived from CD8+ T cells sorted from blood, sampled at week 24, from a patient treated with tofacitinib. All receptors derive from a human donor with alopecia areata.

V gene TRBV4-3 combines with J gene TRBJ1-1; D not certain. Germline values: CDR1 LGHNA, CDR2 YSLEER. V lost 0 bases and J lost 7, with 9 bases in between. This CDR3 is built from 13 residues. The CDR3 DNA follows: TGCGCCAGCAGCCAAGATGGACTGAATGAAGCTTTCTTT. Encoded protein: CASSQDGLNEAFF.

The chain combines TRBV28 with TRBJ1-5; tentative D call: TRBD1 (6 bases). V was cut by 6 bases and J by 7 bases, with 13 bases left in between. The CDR3 spans 13 residues. CDR1 is MDHEN, CDR2 SYDVKM, per germline. The CDR3 region is CASRSGAGQPQHF. The CDR3 DNA sequence: TGTGCCAGCAGGTCAGGGGCGGGCCAGCCCCAGCATTTT.

This chain uses TRBV7-8 with TRBJ1-3, with unresolved D. Germline-derived CDR1 and CDR2 are SGHVS and FQNEAQ. Trimming left V 1 base short and J 3 bases short, with 1 base between. The CDR3 is 12 residues long. The chain's CDR3 is CASSLDGNTIYF. The DNA for the CDR3 is TGTGCCAGCAGCTTAGATGGAAACACCATATATTTT. Using reference TRBV7-8 and TRBJ1-3 for the parts outside the CDR3, the full variable domain is GAGVSQSPRYKVAKRGQDVALRCDPISGHVSLFWYQQALGQGPEFLTYFQNEAQLDKSGLPSDRFFAERPEGSVSTLKIQRTQQEDSAVYLCASSLDGNTIYFGEGSWLTVV.

The rearrangement links TRBV15 to TRBJ1-5; a possible D gene is TRBD1 (5 bases). The CDR3 runs 14 residues. V lost 1 base and J lost 6, with 10 bases in between. Germline loops: CDR1 LNHNV, CDR2 YYDKDF (reference sequence). CDR3 nucleotides: TGTGCCACCAGCAGAGGGGGGGGGACTCAGCCCCAGCATTTT. Its translation: CATSRGGGTQPQHF.

This chain joins TRBV30 and TRBJ1-6, with 7 bases matching TRBD1. The CDR3 is 16 amino acids. In germline, CDR1 is GTSNPN, CDR2 SVGIG (reference sequence). After removal of 2 bases from V and 8 bases from J, the junction contained 12 bases not matched to a gene. CDR3 region: CAWSITPDRDDSPLHF. The CDR3 region has the DNA TGTGCCTGGAGTATAACACCCGACAGGGACGATTCACCCCTCCACTTT.

V gene TRBV19 combines with J gene TRBJ1-5; D remains ambiguous. CDR3 length equals 13 residues. Deletions cut 7 bases from V and 2 bases from J, with 9 bases between. From germline, CDR1 is LNHDA and CDR2 SQIVND (reference sequence). This chain's CDR3 is CASNWRGNQPQHF. In DNA form, the CDR3 reads TGTGCCAGTAACTGGAGGGGCAATCAGCCCCAGCATTTT.

This CDR3 is CASSPIGFVGELFF. The CDR3 DNA sequence: TGTGCCAGCAGTCCGATAGGGTTCGTCGGGGAGCTGTTTTTT. The V and J genes are TRBV27 and TRBJ2-2, with D unclear. The germline CDR1 and CDR2 sequences are MNHEY and SMNVEV (reference sequence). Between the trimmed V and J ends, which lost 5 bases and 7 bases, there was a span of 14 bases. CDR3 length: 14 residues.

V usage is TRBV15 and J usage is TRBJ2-1; D possibly corresponds to TRBD2 (7 bases). This CDR3 is built from 16 residues. Germline lookup yields CDR1 LNHNV and CDR2 YYDKDF (reference sequence). Trimming shortened V by 0 bases and J by 3 bases, and 12 bases separated the two germline ends. This CDR3 is CATSREGGADYNEQFF. CDR3 coding DNA: TGTGCCACCAGCAGAGAGGGGGGGGCAGACTACAATGAGCAGTTCTTC.

The V and J genes are TRBV29-1 and TRBJ1-1; 7 nucleotides match TRBD1. This CDR3 has 13 residues. Germline CDR1 SQVTM, CDR2 ANQGSEA. With 7 bases clipped from V and 0 bases from J, the junction kept 5 bases outside the gene matches. CDR3 sequence reads: CSAGDRLNTEAFF. The CDR3 DNA sequence: TGCAGCGCGGGGGACAGATTGAACACTGAAGCTTTCTTT.

The chain couples TRBV19 to TRBJ1-1, with D possibly matching TRBD1 (6 bases). The CDR3 is 13 residues long. CDR1 and CDR2 from the germline V gene are LNHDA and SQIVND (reference sequence). V was trimmed by 4 bases and J by 4 bases, leaving 10 bases between them. CDR3 in amino acids: CASSRGPGTEAFF. CDR3 in DNA: TGTGCCAGTAGTAGGGGGCCGGGCACTGAAGCTTTCTTT. Supplemented by reference TRBV19 and TRBJ1-1, the full variable domain reads DGGITQSPKYLFRKEGQNVTLSCEQNLNHDAMYWYRQDPGQGLRLIYYSQIVNDFQKGDIAEGYSVSREKKESFPLTVTSAQKNPTAFYLCASSRGPGTEAFFGQGTRLTVV.